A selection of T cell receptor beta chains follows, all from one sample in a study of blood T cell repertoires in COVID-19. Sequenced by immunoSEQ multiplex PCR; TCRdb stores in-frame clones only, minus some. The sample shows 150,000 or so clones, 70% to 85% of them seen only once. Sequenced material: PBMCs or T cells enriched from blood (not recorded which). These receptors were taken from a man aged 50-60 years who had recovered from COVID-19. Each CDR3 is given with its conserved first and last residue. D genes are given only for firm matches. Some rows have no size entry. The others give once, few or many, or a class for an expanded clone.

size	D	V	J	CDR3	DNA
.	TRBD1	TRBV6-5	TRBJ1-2	CASSPGGSGYGYTF	TGTGCCAGCAGTCCAGGGGGTTCTGGCTATGGCTACACCTTC
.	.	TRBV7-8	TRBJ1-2	CASSPDRNYGYTF	TGTGCCAGCAGCCCCGACAGAAACTATGGCTACACCTTC
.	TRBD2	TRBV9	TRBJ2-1	CASSPRLAGGRVEQFF	TGTGCCAGCAGCCCACGACTAGCGGGGGGGCGGGTTGAGCAGTTCTTC
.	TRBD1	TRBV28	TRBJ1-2	CASSLIGTGAVYGYTF	TGTGCCAGCAGTTTAATAGGGACAGGGGCGGTCTATGGCTACACCTTC
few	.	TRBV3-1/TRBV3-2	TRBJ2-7	CASSQAGDFSYEQYF	TGTGCCAGCAGCCAAGCCGGGGACTTCTCCTACGAGCAGTACTTC
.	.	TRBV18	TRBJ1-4	CASSPTLGANEKLFF	TGTGCCAGCTCACCGACCCTCGGAGCGAATGAAAAACTGTTTTTT
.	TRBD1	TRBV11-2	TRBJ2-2	CASRQGRSTGELFF	TGTGCCAGCAGACAGGGGCGGTCCACCGGGGAGCTGTTTTTT
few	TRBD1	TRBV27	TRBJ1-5	CASSKGAGRGAYFRQHF	TGTGCCAGCAGCAAGGGAGCGGGCAGGGGGGCCTACTTTCGCCAGCATTTT
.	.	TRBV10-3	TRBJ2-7	CAISERGTGRVYEQYF	TGTGCCATCAGTGAAAGGGGGACCGGCAGGGTCTACGAGCAGTACTTC
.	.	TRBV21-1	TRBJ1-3	CASSKGPGLSGNTIYF	TGTGCCAGCAGCAAAGGGCCAGGGCTCTCTGGAAACACCATATATTTT
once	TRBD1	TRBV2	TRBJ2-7	CASRDPGQGADEQYF	TGTGCCAGCAGAGACCCGGGACAGGGGGCCGACGAGCAGTACTTC
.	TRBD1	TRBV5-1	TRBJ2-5	CASKRDSTSQETQYF	TGCGCCAGCAAACGGGACAGTACGTCCCAAGAGACCCAGTACTTC
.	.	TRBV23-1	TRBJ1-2	CASSGYGYTF	TGCGCCAGCTCAGGGTATGGCTACACCTTC
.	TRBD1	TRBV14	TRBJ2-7	CASGPRTGPSYEQYF	TGTGCCAGCGGGCCCAGGACAGGACCCTCCTACGAGCAGTACTTC
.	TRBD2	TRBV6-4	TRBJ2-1	CASSVSGGANEQFF	TGTGCCAGCAGTGTTAGCGGGGGGGCCAATGAGCAGTTCTTC
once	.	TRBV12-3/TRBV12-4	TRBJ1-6	CASRSRQNSPLHF	TGTGCCAGCAGGAGCAGACAGAATTCACCCCTCCACTTT
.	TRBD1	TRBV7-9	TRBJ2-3	CASRATGQDTQYF	TGTGCCAGCAGAGCGACAGGGCAAGATACGCAGTATTTT
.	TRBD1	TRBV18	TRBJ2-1	CASSSGQDNEQFF	TGTGCCAGCTCATCGGGACAGGACAATGAGCAGTTCTTC
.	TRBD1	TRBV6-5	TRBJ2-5	CASTYRTGSQETQYF	TGTGCCAGCACTTACCGGACAGGGAGTCAAGAGACCCAGTACTTC
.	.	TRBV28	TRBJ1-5	CASSKEGPGQPQHF	TGTGCCAGCAGTAAAGAGGGTCCCGGTCAGCCCCAGCATTTT
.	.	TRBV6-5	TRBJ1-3	CASSRQGKGGNTIYF	TGTGCCAGCAGCCGTCAGGGGAAAGGTGGAAACACCATATATTTT
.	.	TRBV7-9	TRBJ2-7	CASSFSQFGTTYYEQYF	TGTGCCAGCAGCTTTAGTCAGTTCGGGACAACTTACTACGAGCAGTACTTC
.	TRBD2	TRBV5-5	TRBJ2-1	CASSYHPTSGGYNEQFF	TGTGCCAGCAGCTACCACCCGACTAGCGGGGGTTACAATGAGCAGTTCTTC
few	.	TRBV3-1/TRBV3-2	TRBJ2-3	CASSQSGGTQYF	TGTGCCAGCAGCCAAAGTGGAGGGACGCAGTATTTT
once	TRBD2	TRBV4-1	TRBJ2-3	CASSQAGTSGQDTQYF	TGCGCCAGCAGCCAAGCGGGGACTAGCGGACAAGATACGCAGTATTTT
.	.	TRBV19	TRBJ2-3	CASSYEASTDTQYF	TGTGCCAGTAGTTATGAGGCTAGCACAGATACGCAGTATTTT
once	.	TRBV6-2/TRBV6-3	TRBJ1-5	CASSYYNQPQHF	TGTGCCAGCAGTTATTACAATCAGCCCCAGCATTTT
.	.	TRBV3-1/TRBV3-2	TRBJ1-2	CASSQDKGSRGYGYTF	TGTGCCAGCAGCCAAGATAAGGGAAGCAGGGGCTATGGCTACACCTTC
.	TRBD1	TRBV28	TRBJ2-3	CASSQQGSTDTQYF	TGTGCCAGCAGTCAACAGGGGAGCACAGATACGCAGTATTTT
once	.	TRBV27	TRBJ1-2	CASTPRDGAYYGYTF	TGTGCCAGCACCCCCCGCGACGGAGCTTACTATGGCTACACCTTC
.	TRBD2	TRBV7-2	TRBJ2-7	CASSLVSGGAYEQYF	TGTGCCAGCAGCTTAGTTAGCGGGGGGGCCTACGAGCAGTACTTC
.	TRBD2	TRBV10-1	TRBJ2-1	CASSDGSGASGEQFF	TGCGCCAGCAGTGATGGTAGCGGGGCCTCGGGTGAGCAGTTCTTC
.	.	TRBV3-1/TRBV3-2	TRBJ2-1	CASSHRVPNNEQFF	TGTGCCAGCAGTCACAGGGTCCCTAACAATGAGCAGTTCTTC
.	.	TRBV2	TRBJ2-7	CASSVTGNSYEQYF	TGTGCCAGCAGTGTAACAGGGAACTCCTACGAGCAGTACTTC
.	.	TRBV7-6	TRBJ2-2	CASSLQASNTGELFF	TGTGCCAGCAGCTTACAAGCGAGCAACACCGGGGAGCTGTTTTTT
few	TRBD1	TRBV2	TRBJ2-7	CASTRDRGNEQYF	TGTGCCAGCACACGGGACAGGGGTAACGAGCAGTACTTC
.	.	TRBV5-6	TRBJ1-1	CASSPSDRGLNTEAFF	TGTGCCAGCAGCCCGAGCGATAGGGGTCTGAACACTGAAGCTTTCTTT
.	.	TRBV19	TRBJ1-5	CASSTGEIGNQPQHF	TGTGCCAGTAGTACAGGGGAAATAGGCAATCAGCCCCAGCATTTT
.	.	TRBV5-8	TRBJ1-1	CASSFERRPLGNTEAFF	TGTGCCAGCAGCTTCGAGCGTCGGCCTTTAGGCAACACTGAAGCTTTCTTT
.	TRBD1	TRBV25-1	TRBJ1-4	CASRKGQGNEKLFF	TGTGCCAGCAGGAAGGGACAGGGTAATGAAAAACTGTTTTTT
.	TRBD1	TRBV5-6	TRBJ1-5	CASSLSPGGGNQPQHF	TGTGCCAGCAGCTTGTCCCCAGGGGGCGGCAATCAGCCCCAGCATTTT
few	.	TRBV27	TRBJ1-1	CASSLIGVNTEAFF	TGTGCCAGCAGTTTAATAGGGGTGAACACTGAAGCTTTCTTT
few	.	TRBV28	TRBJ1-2	CASSSGGGGGYTF	TGTGCCAGCAGTTCGGGAGGAGGTGGGGGCTACACCTTC
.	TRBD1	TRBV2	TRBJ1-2	CASSETGGNIYGYTF	TGTGCCAGCAGTGAGACAGGGGGAAATATCTATGGCTACACCTTC
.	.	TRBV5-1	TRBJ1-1	CASSASEGFRNTEAFF	TGCGCCAGCAGCGCGTCGGAGGGGTTCCGGAACACTGAAGCTTTCTTT
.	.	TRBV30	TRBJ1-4	CAWKPTGTSNEKLFF	TGTGCCTGGAAGCCAACAGGTACCTCTAATGAAAAACTGTTTTTT
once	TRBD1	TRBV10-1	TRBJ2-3	CASSDTGTGRDTQYF	TGCGCCAGCAGTGATACCGGGACAGGGCGAGATACGCAGTATTTT